This TCR beta chain derives from a study of shared clonotypes between healthy human individuals. Findings of the study overall: The authors sampled blood alone, and tissue repertoires likely differ.

Original processing notes: Filtering was not the same, since immunoSEQ gave junction-only sequences without quality scores. The data were produced by immunoSEQ multiplex PCR, yet TCRdb's version contains in-frame clones alone and is incomplete. The V and J calls and the clone size are those of that table, but D and trimming were determined from the DNA. The sample lists millions of clones, approximately 94% occurring once. Germline CDR1 reads SQVTM; CDR2 reads ANQGSEA. This CDR3 has 13 residues. V shed 7 bases, J shed 3 bases, and the junction held 7 bases outside the gene matches. A remark on this clone: The antigen remains unidentified.

Only CD45RO-negative cells positively selected for CCR7 counted as naive CD8 cells, so terminally differentiated effector memory CD45RA+ cells were excluded. Donors comprised healthy HIV-negative adults lacking recent acute infections or vaccinations. The receptor comes from a man between 18 and 35 years old in good health. The genes are TRBV29-1 and TRBJ2-3; 7 bases line up with TRBD1. Sequenced sample: naive CD8+ T cells sorted from blood. CDR3 coding DNA: TGCAGCGCCTCGGACAGGTTAACAGATACGCAGTATTTT. Its protein product is CSASDRLTDTQYF.